These T cell receptor beta chains were read from a single sample in a study of neurological immune-mediated disorders. TCRdb redid the calling of the 5' RACE reads with MiXCR, one entry per CDR3 protein. The sample lists approximately 50,000 distinct CDR3 sequences, roughly 8.4% occurring once. The sequenced sample consisted of PBMCs. Receptor source: a woman aged 40 to 49 in good health. The CDR3 runs from the conserved cysteine through the conserved F or W. Each record gives: clone size, D gene, V gene, J gene, CDR3 DNA, CDR3 protein. D genes are given only for firm matches. Some rows mark clone size as missing; the rest say once, few, many or name a class of expanded clone.

abundance: many; d_gene: NA; v_gene: TRBV24-1; j_gene: TRBJ2-1; CDR3nt: TGTGCCACCAGTGATGGAACCTCCCGGGACATCTCTCAGCGCGACTTCTACAATGAGCAGTTCTTC; CDR3aa: CATSDGTSRDISQRDFYNEQFF
abundance: NA; d_gene: NA; v_gene: TRBV20-1; j_gene: TRBJ2-7; CDR3nt: TGCAGTGCGCGCTTTAACAGACCCGAGCAGTACTTC; CDR3aa: CSARFNRPEQYF
abundance: many; d_gene: NA; v_gene: TRBV15; j_gene: TRBJ1-1; CDR3nt: TGTGCCACCAGCAGAGATGGGGGAAACACTGAAGCTTTCTTT; CDR3aa: CATSRDGGNTEAFF
abundance: many; d_gene: TRBD1; v_gene: TRBV12-3/TRBV12-4; j_gene: TRBJ1-1; CDR3nt: TGTGCCAGCAGTTTACAGGGGGCCGGGGACACTGAAGCTTTCTTT; CDR3aa: CASSLQGAGDTEAFF
abundance: few; d_gene: NA; v_gene: TRBV14; j_gene: TRBJ2-7; CDR3nt: TGTGCCAGCAGCCAATATCTAGCGAGCTACGAGCAGTACTTC; CDR3aa: CASSQYLASYEQYF
abundance: many; d_gene: NA; v_gene: TRBV6-1; j_gene: TRBJ1-5; CDR3nt: TGTGCCAGCAGTGAGGTTAGCAATCAGCCCCAGCATTTT; CDR3aa: CASSEVSNQPQHF
abundance: many; d_gene: TRBD1; v_gene: TRBV24-1; j_gene: TRBJ2-5; CDR3nt: TGTGCCACCAGTGGCGCGACAGGGCGAGAGACCCAGTACTTC; CDR3aa: CATSGATGRETQYF
abundance: many; d_gene: NA; v_gene: TRBV6-2/TRBV6-3; j_gene: TRBJ2-7; CDR3nt: TGTGCCAGCTCCACGGGGCCCTCGGAGCAGTACTTC; CDR3aa: CASSTGPSEQYF
abundance: many; d_gene: NA; v_gene: TRBV5-6; j_gene: TRBJ2-2; CDR3nt: TGTGCCAGCAGCTTGGCCTTCGAGTTCGCGGGGGAGCTGTTTTTT; CDR3aa: CASSLAFEFAGELFF
abundance: many; d_gene: TRBD1; v_gene: TRBV9; j_gene: TRBJ1-2; CDR3nt: TGTGCCAGCAGCGGGTGGACAGGGTACGCGTTGCGCCAGTTCAACTATGGCTACACCTTC; CDR3aa: CASSGWTGYALRQFNYGYTF